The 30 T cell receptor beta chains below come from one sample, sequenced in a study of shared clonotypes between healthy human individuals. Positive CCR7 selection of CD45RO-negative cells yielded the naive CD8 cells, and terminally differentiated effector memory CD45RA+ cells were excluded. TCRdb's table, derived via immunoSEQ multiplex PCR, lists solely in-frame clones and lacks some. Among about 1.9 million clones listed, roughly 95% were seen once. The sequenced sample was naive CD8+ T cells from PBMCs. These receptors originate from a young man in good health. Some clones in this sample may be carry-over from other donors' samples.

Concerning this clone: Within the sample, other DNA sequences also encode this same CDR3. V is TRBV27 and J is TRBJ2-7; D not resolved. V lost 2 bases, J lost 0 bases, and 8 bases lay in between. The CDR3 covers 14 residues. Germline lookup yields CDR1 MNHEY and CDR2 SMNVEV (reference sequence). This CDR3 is CASSLLPGSYEQYF. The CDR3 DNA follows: TGTGCCAGCAGTTTACTCCCGGGCTCCTACGAGCAGTACTTC.

DNA of the CDR3: TGTGCCACCAGAGGGGACAGCGCTGAAAAACTGTTTTTT. Translation: CATRGDSAEKLFF. V gene TRBV15 combines with J gene TRBJ1-4; TRBD1 matches at 7 bases. J gave up 7 bases and V 6 bases, and 5 bases lay outside the gene matches. The germline V gene encodes CDR1 LNHNV and CDR2 YYDKDF (reference sequence). The CDR3 is 13 residues long.

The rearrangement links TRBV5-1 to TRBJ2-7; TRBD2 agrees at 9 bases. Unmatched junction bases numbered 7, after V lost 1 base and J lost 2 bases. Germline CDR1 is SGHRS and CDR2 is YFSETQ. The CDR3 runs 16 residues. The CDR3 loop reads CASSLNSGRIPYEQYF. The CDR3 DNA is TGCGCCAGCAGCTTGAATAGCGGGAGAATCCCCTACGAGCAGTACTTC.

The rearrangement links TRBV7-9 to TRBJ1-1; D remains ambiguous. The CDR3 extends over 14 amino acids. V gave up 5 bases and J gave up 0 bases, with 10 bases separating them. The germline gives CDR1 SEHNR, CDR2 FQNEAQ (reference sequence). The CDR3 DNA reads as TGTGCCAGCAGCCAGTTCGGAGTGAACACTGAAGCTTTCTTT. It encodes CASSQFGVNTEAFF. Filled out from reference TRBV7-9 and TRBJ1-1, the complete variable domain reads DTGVSQNPRHKITKRGQNVTFRCDPISEHNRLYWYRQTLGQGPEFLTYFQNEAQLEKSRLLSDRFSAERPKGSFSTLEIQRTEQGDSAMYLCASSQFGVNTEAFFGQGTRLTVV.

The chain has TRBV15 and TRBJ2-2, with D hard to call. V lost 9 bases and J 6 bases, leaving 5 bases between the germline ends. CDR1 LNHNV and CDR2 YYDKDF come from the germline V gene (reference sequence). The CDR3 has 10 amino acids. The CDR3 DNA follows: TGTGCCACAGGACCCGGGGAGCTGTTTTTT. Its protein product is CATGPGELFF.

CDR3: CASRSGTGFPYEQYF. The CDR3 nucleotides are TGTGCCAGCAGGTCCGGGACAGGGTTTCCCTACGAGCAGTACTTC. The rearrangement joins TRBV11-2 to TRBJ2-7, with 9 bases fitting TRBD1. The junction had 8 bases not matched to a gene; V was cut back by 6 bases and J by 2 bases. Germline V gene lookup returns CDR1 SGHAT and CDR2 FQNNGV. This CDR3 has 15 residues.

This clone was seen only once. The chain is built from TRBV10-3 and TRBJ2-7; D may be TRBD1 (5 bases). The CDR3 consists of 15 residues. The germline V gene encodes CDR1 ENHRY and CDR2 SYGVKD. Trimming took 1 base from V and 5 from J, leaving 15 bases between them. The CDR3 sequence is CAISEYAGPGDEQYF. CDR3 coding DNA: TGTGCCATCAGTGAGTATGCAGGGCCTGGGGACGAGCAGTACTTC.

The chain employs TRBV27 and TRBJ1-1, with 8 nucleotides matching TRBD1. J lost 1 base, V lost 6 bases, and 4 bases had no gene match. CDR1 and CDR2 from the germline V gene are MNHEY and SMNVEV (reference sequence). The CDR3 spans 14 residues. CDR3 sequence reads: CASRKQGGNTEAFF. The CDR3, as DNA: TGTGCCAGCAGGAAACAGGGGGGGAACACTGAAGCTTTCTTT.

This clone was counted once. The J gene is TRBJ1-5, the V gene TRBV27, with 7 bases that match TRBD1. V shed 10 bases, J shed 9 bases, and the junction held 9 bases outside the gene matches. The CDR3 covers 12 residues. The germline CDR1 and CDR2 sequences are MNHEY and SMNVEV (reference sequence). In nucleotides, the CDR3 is TGTGCCACCGGGGACAGCTCAGGGCCCCAGCATTTT. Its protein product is CATGDSSGPQHF.

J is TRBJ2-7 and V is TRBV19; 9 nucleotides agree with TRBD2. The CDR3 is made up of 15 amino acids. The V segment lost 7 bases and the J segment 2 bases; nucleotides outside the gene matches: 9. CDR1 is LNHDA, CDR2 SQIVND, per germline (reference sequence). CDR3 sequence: CASTNRASGAYEQYF. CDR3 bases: TGTGCCAGTACCAACCGGGCTAGCGGGGCCTACGAGCAGTACTTC. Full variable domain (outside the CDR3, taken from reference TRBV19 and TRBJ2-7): DGGITQSPKYLFRKEGQNVTLSCEQNLNHDAMYWYRQDPGQGLRLIYYSQIVNDFQKGDIAEGYSVSREKKESFPLTVTSAQKNPTAFYLCASTNRASGAYEQYFGPGTRLTVT.

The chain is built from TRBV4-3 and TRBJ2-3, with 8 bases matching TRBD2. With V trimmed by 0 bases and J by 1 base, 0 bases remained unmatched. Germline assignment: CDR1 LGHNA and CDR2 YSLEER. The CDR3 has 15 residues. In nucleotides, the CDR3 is TGCGCCAGCAGCCAAGAACTAGCGGGCACAGATACGCAGTATTTT. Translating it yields CASSQELAGTDTQYF.

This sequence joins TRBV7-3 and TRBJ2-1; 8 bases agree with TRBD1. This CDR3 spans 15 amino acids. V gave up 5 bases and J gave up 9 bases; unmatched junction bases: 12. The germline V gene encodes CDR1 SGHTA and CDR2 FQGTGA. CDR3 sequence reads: CASSADRGGLSEQFF. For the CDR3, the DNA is TGTGCCAGCAGCGCAGACAGGGGTGGGTTGAGTGAGCAGTTCTTC.

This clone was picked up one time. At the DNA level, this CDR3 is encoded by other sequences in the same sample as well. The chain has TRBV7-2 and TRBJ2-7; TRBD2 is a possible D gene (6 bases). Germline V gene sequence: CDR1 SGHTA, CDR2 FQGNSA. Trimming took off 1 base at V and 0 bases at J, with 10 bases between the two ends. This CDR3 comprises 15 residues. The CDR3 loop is CASSLDGGSSYEQYF. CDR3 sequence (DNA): TGTGCCAGCAGCTTAGATGGGGGGAGCTCCTACGAGCAGTACTTC.

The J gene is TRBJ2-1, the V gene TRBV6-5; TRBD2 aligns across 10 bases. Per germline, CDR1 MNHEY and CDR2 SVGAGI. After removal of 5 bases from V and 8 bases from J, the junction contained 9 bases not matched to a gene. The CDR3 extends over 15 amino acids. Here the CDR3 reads CASSTLAGAEYEQFF. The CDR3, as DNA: TGTGCCAGCAGTACCCTAGCGGGAGCGGAGTATGAGCAGTTCTTC.

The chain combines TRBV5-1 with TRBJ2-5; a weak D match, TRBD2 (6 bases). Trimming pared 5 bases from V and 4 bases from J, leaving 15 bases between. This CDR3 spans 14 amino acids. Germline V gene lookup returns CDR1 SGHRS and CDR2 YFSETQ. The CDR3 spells CASRAAGRGETQYF. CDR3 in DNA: TGCGCCAGCAGGGCAGCCGGGAGAGGAGAGACCCAGTACTTC.

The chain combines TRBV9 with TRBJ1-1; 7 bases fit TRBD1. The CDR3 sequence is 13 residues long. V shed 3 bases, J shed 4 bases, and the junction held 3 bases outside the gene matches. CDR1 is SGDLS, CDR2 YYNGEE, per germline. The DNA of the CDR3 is TGTGCCAGCAGCGCCAACAGGGGCACTGAAGCTTTCTTT. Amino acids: CASSANRGTEAFF.

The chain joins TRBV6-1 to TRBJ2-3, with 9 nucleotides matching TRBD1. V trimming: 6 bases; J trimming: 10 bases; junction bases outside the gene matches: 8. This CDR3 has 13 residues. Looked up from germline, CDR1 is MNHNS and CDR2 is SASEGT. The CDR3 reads CASRDDRGRPQYF. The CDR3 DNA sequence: TGTGCCAGCAGGGATGACAGGGGGAGACCGCAGTATTTT.

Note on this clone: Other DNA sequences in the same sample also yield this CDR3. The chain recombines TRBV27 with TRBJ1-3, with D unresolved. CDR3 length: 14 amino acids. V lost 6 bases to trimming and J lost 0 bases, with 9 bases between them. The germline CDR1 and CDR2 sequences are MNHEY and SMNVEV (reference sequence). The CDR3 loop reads CASSPAPSGNTIYF. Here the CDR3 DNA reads TGTGCCAGCAGCCCAGCGCCCTCTGGAAACACCATATATTTT.

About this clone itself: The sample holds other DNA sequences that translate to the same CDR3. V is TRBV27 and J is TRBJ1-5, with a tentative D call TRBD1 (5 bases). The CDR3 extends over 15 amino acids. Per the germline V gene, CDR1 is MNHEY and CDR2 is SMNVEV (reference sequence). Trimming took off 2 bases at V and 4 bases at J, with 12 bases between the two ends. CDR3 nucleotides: TGTGCCAGCAGTTTAGGGGGGTTAGGTAATCAGCCCCAGCATTTT. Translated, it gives CASSLGGLGNQPQHF.

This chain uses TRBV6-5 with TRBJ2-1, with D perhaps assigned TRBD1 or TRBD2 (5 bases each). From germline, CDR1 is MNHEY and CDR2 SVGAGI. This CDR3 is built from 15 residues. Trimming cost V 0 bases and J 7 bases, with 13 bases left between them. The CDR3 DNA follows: TGTGCCAGCAGTTACTCAAGGGGACGCAAGAATGAGCAGTTCTTC. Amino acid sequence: CASSYSRGRKNEQFF.

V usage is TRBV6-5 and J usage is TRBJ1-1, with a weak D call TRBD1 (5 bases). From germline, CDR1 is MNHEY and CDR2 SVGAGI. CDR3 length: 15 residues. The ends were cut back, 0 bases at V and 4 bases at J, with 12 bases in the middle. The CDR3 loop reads CASSYSGGAFTEAFF. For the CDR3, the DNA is TGTGCCAGCAGTTACTCGGGGGGAGCCTTCACTGAAGCTTTCTTT.

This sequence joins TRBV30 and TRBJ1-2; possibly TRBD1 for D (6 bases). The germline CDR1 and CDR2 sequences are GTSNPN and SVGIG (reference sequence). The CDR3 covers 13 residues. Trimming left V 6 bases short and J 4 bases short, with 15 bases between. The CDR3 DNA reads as TGTGCCTGCCCCACGGACAGCCTCTATGGCTACACCTTC. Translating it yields CACPTDSLYGYTF.

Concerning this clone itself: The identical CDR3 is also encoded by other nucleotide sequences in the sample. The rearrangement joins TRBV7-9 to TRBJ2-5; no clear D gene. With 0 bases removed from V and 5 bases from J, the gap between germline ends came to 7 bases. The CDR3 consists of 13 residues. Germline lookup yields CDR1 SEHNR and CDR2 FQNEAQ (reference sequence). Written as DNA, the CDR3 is TGTGCCAGCAGCTTAGCAGGGCGGGAGACCCAGTACTTC. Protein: CASSLAGRETQYF.

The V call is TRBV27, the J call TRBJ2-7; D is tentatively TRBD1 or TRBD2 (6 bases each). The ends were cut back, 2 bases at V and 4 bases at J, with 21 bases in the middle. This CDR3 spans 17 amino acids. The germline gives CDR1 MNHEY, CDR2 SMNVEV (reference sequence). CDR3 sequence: CASSLLGGGILSYEQYF. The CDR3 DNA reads TGTGCCAGCAGTTTACTCGGGGGCGGTATCCTTTCTTACGAGCAGTACTTC.

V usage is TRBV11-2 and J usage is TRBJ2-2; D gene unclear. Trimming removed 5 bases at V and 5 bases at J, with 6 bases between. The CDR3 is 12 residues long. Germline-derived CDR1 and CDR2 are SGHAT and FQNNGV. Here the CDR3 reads CASSEGTGELFF. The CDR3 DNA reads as TGTGCCAGCAGCGAAGGGACCGGGGAGCTGTTTTTT.

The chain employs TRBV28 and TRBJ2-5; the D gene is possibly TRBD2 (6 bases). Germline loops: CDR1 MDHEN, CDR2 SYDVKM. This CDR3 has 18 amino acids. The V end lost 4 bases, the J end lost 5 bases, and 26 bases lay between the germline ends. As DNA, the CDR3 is TGTGCCAGCAGTTCGCGAAACCCTAGCACGGGACTTGCGGAGACCCAGTACTTC. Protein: CASSSRNPSTGLAETQYF. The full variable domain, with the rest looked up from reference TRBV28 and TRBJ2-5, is DVKVTQSSRYLVKRTGEKVFLECVQDMDHENMFWYRQDPGLGLRLIYFSYDVKMKEKGDIPEGYSVSREKKERFSLILESASTNQTSMYLCASSSRNPSTGLAETQYFGPGTRLLVL.

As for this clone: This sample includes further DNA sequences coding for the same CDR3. CDR3 sequence: CASSLRLAGGETQYF. DNA of the CDR3: TGTGCCAGCAGTTTACGACTAGCGGGAGGGGAGACCCAGTACTTC. The chain employs TRBV27 and TRBJ2-5, with TRBD2 identical over 14 bases. The CDR3 totals 15 residues. Germline CDR1 is MNHEY and CDR2 is SMNVEV (reference sequence). The V segment lost 2 bases and the J segment 5 bases; nucleotides outside the gene matches: 1.

CDR3 DNA: TGTGCCAGCAGCGCCAGGGGGGACTACACCTTC. Its translation: CASSARGDYTF. J is TRBJ1-2 and V is TRBV9; 7 positions agree with TRBD1. The CDR3 is 11 amino acids. Per the germline V gene, CDR1 is SGDLS and CDR2 is YYNGEE. The trim removed 3 bases at V and 10 bases at J, leaving 3 bases unmatched.

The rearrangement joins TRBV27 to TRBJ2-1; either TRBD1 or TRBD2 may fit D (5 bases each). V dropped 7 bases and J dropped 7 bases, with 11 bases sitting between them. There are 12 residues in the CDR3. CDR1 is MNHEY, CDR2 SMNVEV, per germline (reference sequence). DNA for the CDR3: TGTGCCAGCATGGGGGTTGTGAATGAGCAGTTCTTC. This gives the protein CASMGVVNEQFF.

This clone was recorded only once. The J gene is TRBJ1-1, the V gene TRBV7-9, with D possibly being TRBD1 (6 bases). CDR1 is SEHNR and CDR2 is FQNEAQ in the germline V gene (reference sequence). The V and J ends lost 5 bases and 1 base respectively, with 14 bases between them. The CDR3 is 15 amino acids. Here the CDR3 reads CASSGDGGRNTEAFF. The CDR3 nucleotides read TGTGCCAGCAGCGGTGACGGGGGCCGGAACACTGAAGCTTTCTTT.